Below, 16 T cell receptor beta chains from the same sample are listed, as sequenced in a study of cytomegalovirus exposure and HLA in healthy donors. Primers included in the PCR were 60 Vbeta and 13 Jbeta primers. TCRdb's copy holds only in-frame clones and misses some; the assay was immunoSEQ multiplex PCR. The table shows about 96,000 clones, with 65% to 75% occurring only once. The sample consisted of PBMCs. All receptors come from a female donor in good health and CMV-seropositive.

The chain links TRBV11-3 to TRBJ2-1; D is ambiguous. This CDR3 contains 13 residues. Germline V gene data show CDR1 as SGHNT and CDR2 as YENEEA. The germline V and J ends were trimmed by 5 bases and 10 bases, with 15 bases remaining between them. This CDR3 is CASSPRSSEEQFF. In DNA form, the CDR3 reads TGTGCCAGCAGCCCCCGGAGTTCAGAAGAGCAGTTCTTC.

The table lists this clone with a count of one. The chain carries TRBV6-5 and TRBJ2-4; tentatively, D is TRBD2 (6 bases). The CDR3 spans 15 residues. Germline V CDR1 and CDR2: MNHEY, SVGAGI. V was clipped by 4 bases and J by 9 bases, with 19 bases between them. The CDR3 DNA sequence: TGTGCCAGCAGTTGGAGCGGGTCCGGAGGTTTCATTCAGTACTTC. As protein: CASSWSGSGGFIQYF.

This chain links TRBV4-1 with TRBJ2-3; no clear D gene. Germline loops: CDR1 MGHRA, CDR2 YSYEKL. The CDR3 extends over 12 amino acids. V lost 4 bases to trimming and J lost 3 bases, with 5 bases between them. CDR3: CASSPRTDTQYF. CDR3 DNA sequence: TGCGCCAGCAGCCCTAGGACAGATACGCAGTATTTT.

The V gene is TRBV28, the J gene TRBJ2-5; the D gene is possibly TRBD1 (6 bases). CDR3 size: 15 residues. Germline CDR1 and CDR2: MDHEN and SYDVKM. With 5 bases removed from V and 7 bases from J, the gap between germline ends came to 20 bases. CDR3 coding DNA: TGTGCCAGCAGTCCCACGGACAGCACCGACGGGACCCAGTACTTC. Protein product: CASSPTDSTDGTQYF.

The chain links TRBV7-9 to TRBJ2-1; D is unresolved. V lost 1 base and J 7 bases, leaving 5 bases between the germline ends. Germline V lookup: CDR1 SEHNR, CDR2 FQNEAQ (reference sequence). The CDR3 totals 12 residues. The CDR3 region is CASSLGANEQFF. As DNA, the CDR3 is TGTGCCAGCAGCTTAGGGGCAAATGAGCAGTTCTTC.

The V and J genes are TRBV18 and TRBJ1-1, with 9 bases identical to TRBD1. Germline trimming cut 4 bases from V and 4 bases from J; bases unmatched to any gene: 7. The CDR3 has 15 amino acids. CDR1 is KGHSH and CDR2 is LQKENI in the germline V gene. The CDR3 region has the DNA TGTGCCAGCTCACTCGGACAGGGGCAGGTCACTGAAGCTTTCTTT. This encodes CASSLGQGQVTEAFF.

This chain links TRBV10-3 with TRBJ2-1; the match to TRBD1 covers 12 bases. V lost 10 bases, J lost 7 bases, and 8 bases stayed unmatched. The CDR3 covers 14 residues. Germline values: CDR1 ENHRY, CDR2 SYGVKD. The CDR3 DNA reads as TGTGCCACTGGGACAGGGGGCGGTGTGAATGAGCAGTTCTTC. Translating gives CATGTGGGVNEQFF.

This clone was seen only once. The chain has TRBV30 and TRBJ1-5; maybe TRBD1 (5 bases). The CDR3 has 13 amino acids. CDR1 GTSNPN and CDR2 SVGIG come from the germline V gene (reference sequence). The V end was cut by 0 bases, the J end by 6 bases, with 9 bases between. This CDR3 is CAWSVRQGQPQHF. CDR3 nucleotides: TGTGCCTGGAGTGTACGGCAGGGTCAGCCCCAGCATTTT. Complete variable domain (other parts from reference TRBV30 and TRBJ1-5): SQTIHQWPATLVQPVGSPLSLECTVEGTSNPNLYWYRQAAGRGLQLLFYSVGIGQISSEVPQNLSASRPQDRQFILSSKKLLLSDSGFYLCAWSVRQGQPQHFGDGTRLSIL.

This clone came up once. The chain employs TRBV7-2 and TRBJ2-2; D is possibly TRBD2 (6 bases). The CDR3 sequence is 15 residues long. Germline V CDR1 and CDR2: SGHTA, FQGNSA. Trimming cost V 1 base and J 5 bases, with 11 bases left between them. CDR3 loop: CASSLGRAGTGELFF. CDR3 nucleotides: TGTGCCAGCAGCTTAGGGAGGGCGGGGACCGGGGAGCTGTTTTTT.

As to this clone: As the CDR3 is not closed by the conserved phenylalanine or tryptophan, this likely results from a read error. Because the CDR3's place on the DNA is in doubt, the DNA is left out and the CDR3 is given as listed by TCRdb. The CDR3 loop is CASSSWTERGGCCGGLE. The V call is TRBV7-6, the J call TRBJ1-2. Counting both end residues, the CDR3 totals 17 amino acids. Germline CDR1 reads SGHVS; CDR2 reads FNYEAQ.

This chain links TRBV9 with TRBJ2-5; maybe TRBD1 (6 bases). Germline loops: CDR1 SGDLS, CDR2 YYNGEE. The CDR3 spans 14 residues. The V end was cut by 0 bases, the J end by 5 bases, with 11 bases between. The CDR3 loop is CASSVVGQGETQYF. DNA of the CDR3: TGTGCCAGCAGCGTAGTTGGGCAGGGGGAGACCCAGTACTTC.

The J gene is TRBJ1-1, the V gene TRBV27; 7 positions match TRBD1. V shed 5 bases and J 5 bases; nucleotides not matched to a gene: 8. Germline V gene sequence: CDR1 MNHEY, CDR2 SMNVEV (reference sequence). The CDR3 runs 14 residues. This chain's CDR3 is CASSISGGWTEAFF. The DNA of the CDR3 is TGTGCCAGCAGTATCTCAGGGGGGTGGACTGAAGCTTTCTTT.

The chain recombines TRBV13 with TRBJ1-2; no clear D. This CDR3 has 13 amino acids. V was cut by 2 bases and J by 8 bases, with 12 bases left in between. The germline gives CDR1 PRHDT, CDR2 FYEKMQ (reference sequence). The CDR3 spells CASSLRHGGGYTF. The CDR3 DNA follows: TGTGCCAGCAGCTTACGACATGGCGGGGGCTACACCTTC.

This sequence joins TRBV10-2 and TRBJ2-7; TRBD2 agrees at 7 bases. CDR1 and CDR2 from the germline V gene are WSHSY and SAAADI. The CDR3 is made up of 14 amino acids. With 7 bases clipped from V and 6 bases from J, the junction kept 12 bases outside the gene matches. CDR3 protein: CASTLAAGASEQYF. The DNA of the CDR3 is TGCGCCAGCACCCTGGCGGCGGGAGCCTCCGAGCAGTACTTC.

This chain uses TRBV5-1 with TRBJ2-2, with D hard to call. CDR3 length: 13 residues. With 4 bases removed from V and 6 bases from J, the gap between germline ends came to 10 bases. Looked up from germline, CDR1 is SGHRS and CDR2 is YFSETQ. The CDR3 reads CASSPPVSGELFF. The CDR3, as DNA: TGCGCCAGCAGCCCCCCGGTATCCGGGGAGCTGTTTTTT.

The chain has TRBV5-1 and TRBJ2-3; 9 bases match TRBD2. Germline V CDR1 and CDR2: SGHRS, YFSETQ. V dropped 0 bases and J dropped 4; count of bases not matched to a gene: 15. There are 19 residues in the CDR3. The CDR3 DNA follows: TGCGCCAGCAGCTTGGAAATGAGAGCTAGCGGGAACAGGGCAGATACGCAGTATTTT. Translating gives CASSLEMRASGNRADTQYF.